The T cell receptor (beta chain) described here comes from a study of shared clonotypes between healthy human individuals. Study-level results: About 5% was the fraction of naive CD4 clonotypes found shared across a few donors.

With regard to this clone: Its specificity is not known.

The CD4+ fraction was divided into a CD45RA+ naive subset and a CD45RA-negative memory subset. The data were produced by immunoSEQ multiplex PCR, yet TCRdb's version contains in-frame clones alone and is incomplete. The table includes approximately 1,500,000 clones, roughly 97% detected once. The CDR3 totals 16 residues. The ends lost 0 bases at V and 6 bases at J; junction bases unmatched: 7. In germline, CDR1 is SGHRS, CDR2 YFSETQ. The source is a man aged 25 to 40 in good health. V is TRBV5-1 and J is TRBJ2-1; 9 bases align to TRBD2. Specimen: naive CD4+ T cells sorted from blood. Described subset: CD45RA+ positively selected. DNA of the CDR3: TGCGCCAGCAGCTTGGAGGGCGGGAGGGGTGTCAATGAGCAGTTCTTC. It is translated as CASSLEGGRGVNEQFF.